This T cell receptor beta chain was captured by sequencing in a study of cytomegalovirus exposure and HLA in healthy donors. On this clone: Antigen specificity is unknown.

With 60 Vbeta and 13 Jbeta primers, the PCR was carried out. Clones were read by immunoSEQ multiplex PCR, and TCRdb kept only the in-frame ones, dropping some. The sample data list 130,000 or so clones. Findings and caveats of the study: Researchers left out some V segments, among them TRBV6-2 and TRBV6-3, as indistinguishable. According to the study, some 160 TCR beta chains were cytomegalovirus-associated. While the bulk of TCR sequences proved rare, some public TCRs turned up in many donors.

Though probably carrying unrecorded immune exposures, donors were nominally healthy at sampling. The CDR3 is 15 amino acids. Germline-derived CDR1 and CDR2 are MNHEY and SVGAGI. V lost 6 bases and J 0 bases, leaving 9 bases between the germline ends. The chain couples TRBV6-5 to TRBJ2-6; D remains ambiguous. The clonotype originates from a woman aged 40 to 55 in good health and CMV-seronegative. The sequenced sample consisted of PBMCs. The CDR3 nucleotides read TGTGCCAGCAGCTTCCTCCGCTCTGGGGCCAACGTCCTGACTTTC. Translating it yields CASSFLRSGANVLTF.